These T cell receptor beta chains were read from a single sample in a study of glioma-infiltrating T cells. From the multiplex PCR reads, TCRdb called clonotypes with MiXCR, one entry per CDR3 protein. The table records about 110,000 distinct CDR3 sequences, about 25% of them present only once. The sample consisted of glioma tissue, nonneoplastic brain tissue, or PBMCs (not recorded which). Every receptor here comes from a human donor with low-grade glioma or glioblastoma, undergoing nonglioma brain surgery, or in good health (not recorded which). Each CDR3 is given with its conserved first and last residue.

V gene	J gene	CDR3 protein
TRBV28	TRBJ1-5	CASSLSGNGQPQHF
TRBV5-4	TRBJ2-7	CASSSPPGQGNYEQYF
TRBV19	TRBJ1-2	CASYLDGLDGYTF
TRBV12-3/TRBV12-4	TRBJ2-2	CAISFRRANTGELFF
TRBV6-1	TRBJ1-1	CATFNQGNAEAFF
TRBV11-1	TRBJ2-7	CASRGDPSYEQYF
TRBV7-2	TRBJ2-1	CASSPQGDRVYNEQFF
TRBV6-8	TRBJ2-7	CASTTSGVEQYF
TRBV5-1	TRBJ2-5	CASSLGAAFGTQYF
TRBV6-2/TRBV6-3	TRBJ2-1	CASSLAGNNKQFF
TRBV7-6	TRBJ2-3	CASSSRTHTSTDTQYF
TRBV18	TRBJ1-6	CASSSDRNSPLHF
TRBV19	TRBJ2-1	CASSIPGRVYNEQFF
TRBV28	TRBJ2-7	CASSFQGTYEQYF
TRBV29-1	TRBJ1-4	CSVGTGAEKLFF
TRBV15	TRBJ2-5	CATSRGPNQETQYF
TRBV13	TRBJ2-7	CASSPPQGGLNEQYF
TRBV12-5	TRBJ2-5	CASAILPRPGTGGKETQYF
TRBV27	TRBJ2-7	CASSWGPALEQYF
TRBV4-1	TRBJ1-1	CASSPKTGNTEAFF